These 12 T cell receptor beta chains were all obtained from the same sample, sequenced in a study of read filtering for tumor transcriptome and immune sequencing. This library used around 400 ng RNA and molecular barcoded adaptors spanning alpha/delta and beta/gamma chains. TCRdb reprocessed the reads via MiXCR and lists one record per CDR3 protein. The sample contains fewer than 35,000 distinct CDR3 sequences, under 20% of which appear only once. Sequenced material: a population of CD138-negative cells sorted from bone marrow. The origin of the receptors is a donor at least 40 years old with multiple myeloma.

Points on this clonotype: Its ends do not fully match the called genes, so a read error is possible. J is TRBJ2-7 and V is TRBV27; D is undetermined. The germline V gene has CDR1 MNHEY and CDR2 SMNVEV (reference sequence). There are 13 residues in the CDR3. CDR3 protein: CVSSLSSNYEQYF. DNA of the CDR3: TGTGTCAGCAGTTTATCGTCTAACTACGAGCAGTACTTC.

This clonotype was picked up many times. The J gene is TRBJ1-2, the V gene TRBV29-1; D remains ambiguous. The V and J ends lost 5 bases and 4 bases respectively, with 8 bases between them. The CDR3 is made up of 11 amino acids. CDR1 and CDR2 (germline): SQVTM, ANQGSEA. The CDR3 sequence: CSVWTVYGYTF. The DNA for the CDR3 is TGCAGCGTTTGGACGGTCTATGGCTACACCTTC. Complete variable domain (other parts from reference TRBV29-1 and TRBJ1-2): SAVISQKPSRDICQRGTSLTIQCQVDSQVTMMFWYRQQPGQSLTLIATANQGSEATYESGFVIDKFPISRPNLTFSTLTVSNMSPEDSSIYLCSVWTVYGYTFGSGTRLTVV.

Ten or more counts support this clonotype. This CDR3 is CAISEGLGNTDTQYF. The CDR3, as DNA: TGTGCCATCAGTGAGGGGCTGGGGAACACAGATACGCAGTATTTT. This sequence joins TRBV10-3 and TRBJ2-3; no clear D. CDR1 ENHRY and CDR2 SYGVKD come from the germline V gene. Trimming removed 2 bases from V and 2 bases from J, with 11 bases in between. The length of the CDR3 is 15 residues.

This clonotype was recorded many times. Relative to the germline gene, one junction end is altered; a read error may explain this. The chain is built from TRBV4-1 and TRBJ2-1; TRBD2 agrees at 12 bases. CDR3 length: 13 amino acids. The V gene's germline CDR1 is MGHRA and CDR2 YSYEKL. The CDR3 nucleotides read TGCGCCAGCAGCCAACTAGCGGGGGGGCCCAGGGTCTTC. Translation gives CASSQLAGGPRVF.

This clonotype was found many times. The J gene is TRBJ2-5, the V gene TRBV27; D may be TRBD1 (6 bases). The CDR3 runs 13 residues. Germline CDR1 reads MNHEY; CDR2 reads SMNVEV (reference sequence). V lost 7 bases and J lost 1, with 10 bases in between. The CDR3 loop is CASKNRAQETQYF. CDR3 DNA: TGTGCCAGCAAAAACAGGGCCCAAGAGACCCAGTACTTC.

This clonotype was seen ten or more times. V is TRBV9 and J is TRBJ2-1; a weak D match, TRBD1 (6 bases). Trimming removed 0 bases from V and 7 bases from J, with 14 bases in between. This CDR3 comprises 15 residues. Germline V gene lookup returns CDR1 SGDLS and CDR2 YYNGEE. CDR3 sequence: CASSVGPTGLNEQFF. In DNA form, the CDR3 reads TGTGCCAGCAGCGTAGGGCCGACAGGCTTGAATGAGCAGTTCTTC.

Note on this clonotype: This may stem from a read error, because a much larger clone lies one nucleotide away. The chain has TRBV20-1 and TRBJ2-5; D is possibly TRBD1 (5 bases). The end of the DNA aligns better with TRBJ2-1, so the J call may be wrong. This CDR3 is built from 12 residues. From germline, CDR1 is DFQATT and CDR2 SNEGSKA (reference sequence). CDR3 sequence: CSPAAGRETQFF. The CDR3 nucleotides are TGCAGTCCCGCGGCAGGGCGAGAGACCCAGTTCTTC.

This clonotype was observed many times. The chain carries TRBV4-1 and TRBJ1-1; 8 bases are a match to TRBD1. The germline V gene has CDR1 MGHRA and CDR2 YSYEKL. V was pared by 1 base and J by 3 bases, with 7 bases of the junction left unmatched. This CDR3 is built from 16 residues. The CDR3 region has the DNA TGCGCCAGCAGCCAAGGGGTGACAGGGGCAGACACTGAAGCTTTCTTT. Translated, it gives CASSQGVTGADTEAFF.

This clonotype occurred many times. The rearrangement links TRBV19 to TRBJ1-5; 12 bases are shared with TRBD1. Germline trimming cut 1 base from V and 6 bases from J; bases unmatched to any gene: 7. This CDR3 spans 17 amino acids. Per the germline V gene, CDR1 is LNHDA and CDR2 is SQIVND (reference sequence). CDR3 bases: TGTGCCAGTAGTATAGCCCCCGGGACAGGGGGCACTCAGCCCCAGCATTTT. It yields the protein CASSIAPGTGGTQPQHF.

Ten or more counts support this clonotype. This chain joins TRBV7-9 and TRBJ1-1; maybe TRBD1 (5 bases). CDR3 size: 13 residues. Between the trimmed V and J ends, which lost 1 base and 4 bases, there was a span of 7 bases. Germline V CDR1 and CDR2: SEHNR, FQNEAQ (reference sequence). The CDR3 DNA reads TGTGCCAGCAGCTTAGGGGGGGGCACTGAAGCTTTCTTT. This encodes CASSLGGGTEAFF.

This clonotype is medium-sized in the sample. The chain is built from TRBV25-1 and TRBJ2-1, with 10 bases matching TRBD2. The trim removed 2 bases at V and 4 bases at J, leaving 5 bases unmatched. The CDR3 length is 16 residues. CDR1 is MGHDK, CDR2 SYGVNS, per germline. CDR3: CASSEQTSGFYNEQFF. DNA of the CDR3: TGTGCCAGCAGTGAACAGACTAGCGGGTTTTACAATGAGCAGTTCTTC.

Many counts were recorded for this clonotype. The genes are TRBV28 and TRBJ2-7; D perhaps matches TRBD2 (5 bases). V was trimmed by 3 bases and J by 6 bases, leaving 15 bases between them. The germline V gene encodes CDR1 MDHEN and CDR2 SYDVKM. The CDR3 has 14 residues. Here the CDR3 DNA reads TGTGCCAGCAGTTTGGCGGGTTTGGTTTCCGAGCAGTACTTC. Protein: CASSLAGLVSEQYF. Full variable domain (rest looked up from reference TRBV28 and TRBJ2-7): DVKVTQSSRYLVKRTGEKVFLECVQDMDHENMFWYRQDPGLGLRLIYFSYDVKMKEKGDIPEGYSVSREKKERFSLILESASTNQTSMYLCASSLAGLVSEQYFGPGTRLTVT.